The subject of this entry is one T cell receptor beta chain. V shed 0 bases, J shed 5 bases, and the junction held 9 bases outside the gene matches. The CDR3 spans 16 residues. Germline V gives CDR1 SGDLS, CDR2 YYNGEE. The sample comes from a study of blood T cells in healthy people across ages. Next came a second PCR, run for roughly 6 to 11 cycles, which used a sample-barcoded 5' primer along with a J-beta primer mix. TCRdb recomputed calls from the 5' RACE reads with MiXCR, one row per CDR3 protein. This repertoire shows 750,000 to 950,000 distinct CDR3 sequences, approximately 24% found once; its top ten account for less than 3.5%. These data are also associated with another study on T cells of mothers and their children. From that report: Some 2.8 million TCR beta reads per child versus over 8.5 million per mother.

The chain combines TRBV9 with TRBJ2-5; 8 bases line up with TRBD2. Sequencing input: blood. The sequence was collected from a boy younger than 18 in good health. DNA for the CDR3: TGTGCCAGCAGCGTAGTCGGGGGGGCCGTCTCGGAGACCCAGTACTTC. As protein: CASSVVGGAVSETQYF.